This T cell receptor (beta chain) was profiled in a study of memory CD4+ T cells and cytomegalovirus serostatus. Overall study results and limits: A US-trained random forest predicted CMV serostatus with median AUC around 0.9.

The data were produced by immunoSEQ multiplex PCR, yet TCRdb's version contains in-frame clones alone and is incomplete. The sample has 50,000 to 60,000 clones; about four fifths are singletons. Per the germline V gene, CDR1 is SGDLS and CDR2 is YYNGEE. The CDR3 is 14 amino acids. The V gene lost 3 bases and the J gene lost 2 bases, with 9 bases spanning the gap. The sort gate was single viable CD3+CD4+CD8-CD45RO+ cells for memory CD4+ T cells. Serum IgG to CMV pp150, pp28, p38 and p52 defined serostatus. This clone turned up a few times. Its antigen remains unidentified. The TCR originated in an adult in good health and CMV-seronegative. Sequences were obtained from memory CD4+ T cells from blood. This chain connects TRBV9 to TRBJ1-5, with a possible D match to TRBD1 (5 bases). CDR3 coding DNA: TGTGCCAGCAGCGAAGGGGCCGGCAATCAGCCCCAGCATTTT. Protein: CASSEGAGNQPQHF.